These 9 T cell receptor beta chains came from one sample sequenced in a study of shared clonotypes between healthy human individuals. CD45RO-negative cells were positively selected for CCR7, leaving out terminally differentiated effector memory CD45RA+ cells. Clones were read by immunoSEQ multiplex PCR, and TCRdb kept only the in-frame ones, dropping some. The data hold about 580,000 clones, with roughly 98% observed a single time. The sequenced material came from naive CD8+ T cells sorted from blood. The source of these receptors is a man under 40 in good health.

The genes are TRBV10-3 and TRBJ2-7; D unresolved. In germline, CDR1 is ENHRY, CDR2 SYGVKD. This CDR3 has 14 residues. Trimming shortened V by 2 bases and J by 1 base, and 9 bases separated the two germline ends. The CDR3 nucleotides are TGTGCCATCAGTGAGCCTAGTTCGTCCTACGAGCAGTACTTC. Translated: CAISEPSSSYEQYF.

This chain uses TRBV9 with TRBJ2-1, with D perhaps assigned TRBD1 or TRBD2 (6 bases each). The CDR3 runs 15 residues. V gave up 4 bases and J gave up 0 bases, with 11 bases separating them. The germline CDR1 and CDR2 sequences are SGDLS and YYNGEE. CDR3 sequence: CASSLGGGSYNEQFF. The DNA for the CDR3 is TGTGCCAGCAGCCTCGGAGGGGGCTCCTACAATGAGCAGTTCTTC.

This rearrangement joins TRBV6-5 to TRBJ2-7; possibly TRBD2 for D (6 bases). Germline V gene data show CDR1 as MNHEY and CDR2 as SVGAGI. This CDR3 is 12 amino acids long. Trimming took 8 bases from V and 0 from J, leaving 8 bases between them. The CDR3 sequence is CASGGSSYEQYF. The CDR3 bases are TGTGCCAGCGGAGGGAGCTCCTACGAGCAGTACTTC.

The chain has TRBV9 and TRBJ1-2; TRBD1 agrees at 9 bases. CDR3 length: 17 residues. Germline V gene data show CDR1 as SGDLS and CDR2 as YYNGEE. Trimming took 2 bases from V and 2 from J; bases not matched to a gene: 10. The CDR3, as DNA: TGTGCCAGCAGCGTCACTACCGGGACAGGGAGGAACTATGGCTACACCTTC. Translated, it gives CASSVTTGTGRNYGYTF.

The chain has TRBV18 and TRBJ2-7; a weak D match, TRBD2 (5 bases). This CDR3 region has 13 residues. With 4 bases removed from V and 2 bases from J, the gap between germline ends came to 9 bases. The germline CDR1 and CDR2 sequences are KGHSH and LQKENI. CDR3 in amino acids: CASSLGVTYEQYF. For the CDR3, the DNA is TGTGCCAGCTCACTCGGGGTCACCTACGAGCAGTACTTC.

This chain links TRBV29-1 with TRBJ2-5; TRBD1 matches 9 bases. The CDR3 has 13 amino acids. Trimming took 3 bases from V and 1 from J; bases not matched to a gene: 0. Germline V CDR1 and CDR2: SQVTM, ANQGSEA. CDR3 coding DNA: TGCAGCGTTGAGGGACAGGGCCAAGAGACCCAGTACTTC. It translates to CSVEGQGQETQYF.

The rearrangement joins TRBV5-1 to TRBJ1-5; D is ambiguous. V lost 6 bases and J 3 bases, leaving 13 bases between the germline ends. This CDR3 region has 14 residues. Germline lookup yields CDR1 SGHRS and CDR2 YFSETQ. CDR3 bases: TGCGCCAGCAACCAGACACACCCCAATCAGCCCCAGCATTTT. It encodes CASNQTHPNQPQHF.

The chain employs TRBV27 and TRBJ2-7; TRBD1 aligns across 7 bases. CDR3 size: 13 residues. The germline V gene has CDR1 MNHEY and CDR2 SMNVEV (reference sequence). V was pared by 6 bases and J by 4 bases, with 6 bases of the junction left unmatched. CDR3 protein: CASSLGGHYEQYF. The CDR3 DNA reads as TGTGCCAGCAGCCTAGGGGGCCATTACGAGCAGTACTTC.

The chain uses TRBV7-6 and TRBJ2-7; 7 bases fit TRBD1. V gave up 0 bases and J gave up 3 bases; unmatched junction bases: 8. The CDR3 is made up of 16 amino acids. CDR1 is SGHVS, CDR2 FNYEAQ, per germline. CDR3 DNA sequence: TGTGCCAGCAGCTTAGCGGCGAGACAGGGAGACTACGAGCAGTACTTC. Residues: CASSLAARQGDYEQYF.